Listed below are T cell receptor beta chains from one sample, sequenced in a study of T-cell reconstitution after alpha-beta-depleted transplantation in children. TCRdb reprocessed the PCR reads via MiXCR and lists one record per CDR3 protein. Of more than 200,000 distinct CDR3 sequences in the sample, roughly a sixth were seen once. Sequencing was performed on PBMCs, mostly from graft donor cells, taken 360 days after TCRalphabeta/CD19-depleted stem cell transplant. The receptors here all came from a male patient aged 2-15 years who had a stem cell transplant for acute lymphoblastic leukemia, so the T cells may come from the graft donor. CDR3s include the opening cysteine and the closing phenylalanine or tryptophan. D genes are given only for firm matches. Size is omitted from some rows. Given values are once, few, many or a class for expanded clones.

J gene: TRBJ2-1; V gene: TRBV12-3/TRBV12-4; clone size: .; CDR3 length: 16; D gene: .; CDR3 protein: CASSILSGSSYNEQFF; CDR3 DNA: TGTGCCAGCAGTATCCTGAGCGGAAGCTCCTACAATGAGCAGTTCTTC
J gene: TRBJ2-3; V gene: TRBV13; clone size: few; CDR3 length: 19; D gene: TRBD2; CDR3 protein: CASSLLASGGAVFTDTQYF; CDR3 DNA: TGTGCCAGCAGCTTATTGGCTAGCGGGGGGGCCGTCTTCACAGATACGCAGTATTTT
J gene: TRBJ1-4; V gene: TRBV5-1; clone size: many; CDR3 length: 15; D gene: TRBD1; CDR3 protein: CASSRNRGSDEKLFF; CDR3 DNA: TGCGCCAGCAGCAGGAACAGGGGATCGGATGAAAAACTGTTTTTT
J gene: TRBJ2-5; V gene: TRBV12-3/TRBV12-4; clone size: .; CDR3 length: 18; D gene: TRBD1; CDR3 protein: CASCLRGGDRRFQETQYF; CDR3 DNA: TGTGCCAGCTGTTTAAGGGGCGGGGACAGGCGTTTCCAAGAGACCCAGTACTTC
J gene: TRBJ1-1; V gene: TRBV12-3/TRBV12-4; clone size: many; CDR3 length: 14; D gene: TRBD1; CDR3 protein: CASSPTGFFTEAFF; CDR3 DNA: TGTGCCAGCAGTCCGACAGGGTTCTTCACTGAAGCTTTCTTT
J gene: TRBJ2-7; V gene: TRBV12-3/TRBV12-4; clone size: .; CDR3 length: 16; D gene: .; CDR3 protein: CASRSVVGRTGNEQYF; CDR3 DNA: TGTGCCAGCAGGTCGGTGGTAGGTCGGACCGGCAACGAGCAGTACTTC
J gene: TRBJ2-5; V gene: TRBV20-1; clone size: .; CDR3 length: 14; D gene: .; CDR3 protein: CSARDNLLGETQYF; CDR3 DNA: TGCAGTGCTAGAGACAACCTTCTGGGGGAGACCCAGTACTTC
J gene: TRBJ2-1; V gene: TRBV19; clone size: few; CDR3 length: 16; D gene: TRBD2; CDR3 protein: CATTTGTSSSYNEQFF; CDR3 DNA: TGTGCCACCACAACCGGGACTAGCAGCTCCTACAATGAGCAGTTCTTC
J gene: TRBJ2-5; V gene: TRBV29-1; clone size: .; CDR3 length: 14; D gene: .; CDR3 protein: CSVEDLQSQETQYF; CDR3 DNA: TGCAGCGTTGAAGATCTGCAGAGTCAAGAGACCCAGTACTTC
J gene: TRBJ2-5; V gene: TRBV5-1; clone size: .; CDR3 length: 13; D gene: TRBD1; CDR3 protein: CASSRGGEETQYF; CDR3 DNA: TGCGCCAGCAGTAGAGGGGGCGAAGAGACCCAGTACTTC
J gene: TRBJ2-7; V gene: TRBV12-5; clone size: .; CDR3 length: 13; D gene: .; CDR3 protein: CASAPTGPYEQYF; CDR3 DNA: TGTGCTAGTGCCCCGACGGGCCCCTACGAGCAGTACTTC
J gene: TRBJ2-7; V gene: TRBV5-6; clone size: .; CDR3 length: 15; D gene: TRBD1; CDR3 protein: CASSLGQGSAYEQYF; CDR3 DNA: TGTGCCAGCAGCCTGGGACAGGGATCCGCCTACGAGCAGTACTTC
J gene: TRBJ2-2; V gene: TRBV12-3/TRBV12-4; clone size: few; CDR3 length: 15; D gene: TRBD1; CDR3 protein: CASAYGQGVAGELFF; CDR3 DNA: TGTGCCAGTGCATACGGACAGGGGGTAGCCGGGGAGCTGTTTTTT
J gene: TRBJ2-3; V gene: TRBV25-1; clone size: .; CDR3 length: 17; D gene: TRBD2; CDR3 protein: CASSGNPLAGGRDTQYF; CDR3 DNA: TGTGCCAGCAGTGGTAATCCCCTGGCGGGGGGGCGGGATACGCAGTATTTT
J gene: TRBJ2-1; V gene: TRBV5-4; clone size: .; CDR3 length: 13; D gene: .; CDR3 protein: CASSDRLVRLQFF; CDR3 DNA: TGTGCCAGCAGCGACAGACTAGTCCGCCTACAGTTCTTC
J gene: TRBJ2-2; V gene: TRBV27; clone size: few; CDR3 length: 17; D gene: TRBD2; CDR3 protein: CASSLAGGRSGPGELFF; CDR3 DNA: TGTGCCAGCAGTTTAGCGGGGGGGCGTTCCGGTCCCGGGGAGCTGTTTTTT
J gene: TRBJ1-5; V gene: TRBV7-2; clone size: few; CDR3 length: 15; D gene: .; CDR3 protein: CASSLAGSTNQPQHF; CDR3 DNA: TGTGCCAGCAGCTTAGCGGGATCTACGAATCAGCCCCAGCATTTT
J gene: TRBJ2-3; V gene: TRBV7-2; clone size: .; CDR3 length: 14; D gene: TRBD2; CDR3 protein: CASSVLAGADTQYF; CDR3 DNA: TGTGCCAGCAGCGTACTAGCGGGGGCAGATACGCAGTATTTT
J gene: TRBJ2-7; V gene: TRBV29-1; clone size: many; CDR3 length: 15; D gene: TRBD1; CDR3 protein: CSVVPQGPSIYEQYF; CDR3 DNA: TGCAGCGTTGTGCCACAGGGGCCCTCCATCTACGAGCAGTACTTC
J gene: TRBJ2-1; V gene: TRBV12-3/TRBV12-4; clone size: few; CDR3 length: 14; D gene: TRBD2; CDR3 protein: CASSPGGAYNEQFF; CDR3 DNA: TGTGCCAGCAGTCCGGGGGGGGCCTACAATGAGCAGTTCTTC
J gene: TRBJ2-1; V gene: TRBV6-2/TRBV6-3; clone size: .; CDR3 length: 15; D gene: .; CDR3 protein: CASSAYPGTYGEQFF; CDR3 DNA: TGTGCCAGCAGTGCGTACCCCGGGACTTACGGTGAGCAGTTCTTC
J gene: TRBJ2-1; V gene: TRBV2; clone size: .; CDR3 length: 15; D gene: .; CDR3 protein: CASSGIGIAYNEQFF; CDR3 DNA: TGTGCCAGCAGTGGGATCGGAATTGCATACAATGAGCAGTTCTTC
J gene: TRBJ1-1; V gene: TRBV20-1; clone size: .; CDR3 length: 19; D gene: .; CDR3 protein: CSAPGLGEKTGPRNTEAFF; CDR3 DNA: TGCAGTGCTCCCGGCCTGGGTGAAAAAACAGGGCCCAGGAACACTGAAGCTTTCTTT
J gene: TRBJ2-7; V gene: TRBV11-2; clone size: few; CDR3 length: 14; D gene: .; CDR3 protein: CASSQPSGIYEQYF; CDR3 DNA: TGTGCCAGCAGCCAACCCTCGGGTATCTACGAGCAGTACTTC
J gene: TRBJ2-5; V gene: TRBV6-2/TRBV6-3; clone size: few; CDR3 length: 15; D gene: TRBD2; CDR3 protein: CASSSASGWQETQYF; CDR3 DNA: TGTGCCAGCAGTTCGGCTAGCGGGTGGCAAGAGACCCAGTACTTC
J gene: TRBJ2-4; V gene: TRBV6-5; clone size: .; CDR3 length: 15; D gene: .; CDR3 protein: CASSTSTLRGNIQYF; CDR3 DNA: TGTGCCAGCAGTACATCGACCCTAAGGGGGAACATTCAGTACTTC
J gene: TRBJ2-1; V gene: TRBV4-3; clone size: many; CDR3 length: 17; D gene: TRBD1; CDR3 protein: CASSQGHGTAPYNEQFF; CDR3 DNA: TGCGCCAGCAGCCAGGGACACGGGACAGCCCCATACAATGAGCAGTTCTTC
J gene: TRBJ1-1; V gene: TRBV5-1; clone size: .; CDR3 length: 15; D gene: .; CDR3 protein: CASSLDSNRNTEAFF; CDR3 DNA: TGCGCCAGCAGCTTGGACAGCAACCGAAACACTGAAGCTTTCTTT
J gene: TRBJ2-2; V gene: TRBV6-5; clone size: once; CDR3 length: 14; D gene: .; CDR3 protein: CASSSGSRTGELFF; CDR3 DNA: TGTGCCAGCAGTTCGGGGAGCCGCACCGGGGAGCTGTTTTTT
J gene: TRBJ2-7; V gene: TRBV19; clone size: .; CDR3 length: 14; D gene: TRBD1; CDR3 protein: CASSPGQGIDEQYF; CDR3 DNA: TGTGCCAGTAGCCCGGGACAGGGAATCGACGAGCAGTACTTC
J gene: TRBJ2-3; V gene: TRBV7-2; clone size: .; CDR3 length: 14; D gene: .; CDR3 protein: CASSLAWRTDTQYF; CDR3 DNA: TGTGCCAGCAGCCTGGCCTGGCGTACAGATACGCAGTATTTT
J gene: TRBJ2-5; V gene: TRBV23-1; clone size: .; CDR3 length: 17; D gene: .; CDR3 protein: CASSWGAGTDIKRTQYF; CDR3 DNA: TGCGCCAGCAGTTGGGGGGCCGGGACCGACATCAAGAGGACCCAGTACTTC
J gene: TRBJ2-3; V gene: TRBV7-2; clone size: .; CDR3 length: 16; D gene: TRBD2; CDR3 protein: CASSRTSGGGTDTQYF; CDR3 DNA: TGTGCCAGCAGCCGCACTAGCGGGGGGGGCACAGATACGCAGTATTTT
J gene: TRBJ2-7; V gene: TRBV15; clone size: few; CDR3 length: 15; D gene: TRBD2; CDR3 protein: CATSSSGGRQYEQYF; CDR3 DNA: TGTGCCACCAGCAGTTCGGGGGGGCGTCAGTACGAGCAGTACTTC
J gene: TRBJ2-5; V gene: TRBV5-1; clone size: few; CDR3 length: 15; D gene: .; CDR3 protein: CASSPAGGLGETQYF; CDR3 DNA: TGCGCCAGCAGCCCGGCCGGAGGGCTGGGGGAGACCCAGTACTTC
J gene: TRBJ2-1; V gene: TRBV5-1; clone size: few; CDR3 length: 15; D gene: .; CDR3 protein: CASSLAWGRINEQFF; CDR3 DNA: TGCGCCAGCAGCTTGGCCTGGGGGCGCATCAATGAGCAGTTCTTC
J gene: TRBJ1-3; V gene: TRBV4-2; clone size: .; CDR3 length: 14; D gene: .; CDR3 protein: CASSNRTAGNTIYF; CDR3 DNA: TGTGCCAGCAGCAACCGGACAGCTGGAAACACCATATATTTT
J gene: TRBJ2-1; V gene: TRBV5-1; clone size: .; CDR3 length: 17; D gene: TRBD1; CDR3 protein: CASSRGQGRTSYNEQFF; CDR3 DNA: TGCGCCAGCAGCCGAGGACAGGGGAGGACCTCCTACAATGAGCAGTTCTTC
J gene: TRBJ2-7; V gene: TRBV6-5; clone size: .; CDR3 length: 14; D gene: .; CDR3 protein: CASSYSGSAYEQYF; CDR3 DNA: TGTGCCAGCAGTTACTCAGGGAGTGCCTACGAGCAGTACTTC
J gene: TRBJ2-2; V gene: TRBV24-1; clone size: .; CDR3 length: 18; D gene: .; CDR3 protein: CATSAVTVYREDTGELFF; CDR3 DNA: TGTGCCACCAGTGCCGTGACCGTATACCGCGAAGACACCGGGGAGCTGTTTTTT
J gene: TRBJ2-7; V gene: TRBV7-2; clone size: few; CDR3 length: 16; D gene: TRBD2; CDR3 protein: CASSTMGLAVTYEQYF; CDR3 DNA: TGTGCCAGCAGCACCATGGGACTAGCGGTTACCTACGAGCAGTACTTC
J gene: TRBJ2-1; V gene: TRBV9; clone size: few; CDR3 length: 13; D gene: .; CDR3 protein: CASSVATGYEQFF; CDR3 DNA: TGTGCCAGCAGCGTAGCTACCGGGTATGAGCAGTTCTTC
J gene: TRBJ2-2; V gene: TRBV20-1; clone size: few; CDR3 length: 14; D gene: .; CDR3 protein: CSARDQAVTGELFF; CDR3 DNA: TGCAGTGCTAGAGACCAGGCGGTCACCGGGGAGCTGTTTTTT
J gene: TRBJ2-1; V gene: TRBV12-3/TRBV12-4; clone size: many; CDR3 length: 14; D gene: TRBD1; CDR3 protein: CASSGRTGRNEQFF; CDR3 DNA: TGTGCCAGCAGTGGTAGGACAGGGCGGAATGAGCAGTTCTTC
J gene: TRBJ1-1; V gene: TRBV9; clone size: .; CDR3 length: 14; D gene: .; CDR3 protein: CASSALQVSSEAFF; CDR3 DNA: TGTGCCAGCAGCGCCCTACAGGTCAGCTCGGAGGCTTTCTTT
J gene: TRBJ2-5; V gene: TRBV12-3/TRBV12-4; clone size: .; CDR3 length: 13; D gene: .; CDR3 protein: CASSLLGSETQYF; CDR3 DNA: TGTGCCAGCAGTTTATTAGGGTCGGAGACCCAGTACTTC
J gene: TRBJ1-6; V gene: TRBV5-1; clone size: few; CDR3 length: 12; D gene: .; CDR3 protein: CASSLASSPLHF; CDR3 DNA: TGCGCCAGCAGCTTGGCCAGTTCACCCCTCCACTTT
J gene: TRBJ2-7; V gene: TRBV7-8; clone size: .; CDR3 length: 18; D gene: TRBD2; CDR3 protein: CASSLPGLAGVRDYEQYF; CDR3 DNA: TGTGCCAGCAGCTTGCCGGGACTAGCGGGGGTACGCGACTACGAGCAGTACTTC
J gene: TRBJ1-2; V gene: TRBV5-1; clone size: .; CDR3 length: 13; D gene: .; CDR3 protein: CASSLVWGGGYTF; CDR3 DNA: TGCGCCAGCAGCTTGGTGTGGGGTGGTGGCTACACCTTC
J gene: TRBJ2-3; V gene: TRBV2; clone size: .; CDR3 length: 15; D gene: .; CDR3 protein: CASSVSRTSTDTQYF; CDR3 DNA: TGTGCCAGCAGTGTCTCACGGACTAGCACAGATACGCAGTATTTT
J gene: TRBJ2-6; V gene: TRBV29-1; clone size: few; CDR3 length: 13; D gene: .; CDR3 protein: CSVGGGGANVLTF; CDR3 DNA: TGCAGCGTCGGAGGGGGGGGGGCCAACGTCCTGACTTTC
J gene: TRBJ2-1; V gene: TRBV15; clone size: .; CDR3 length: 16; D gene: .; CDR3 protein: CATSRDAGPSYNEQFF; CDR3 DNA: TGTGCCACCAGCAGAGACGCGGGACCCTCCTACAATGAGCAGTTCTTC
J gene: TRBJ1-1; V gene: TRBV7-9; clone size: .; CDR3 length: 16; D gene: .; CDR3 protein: CASSLVVGGAGTEAFF; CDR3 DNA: TGTGCCAGCAGCCTAGTGGTGGGGGGCGCGGGCACTGAAGCTTTCTTT
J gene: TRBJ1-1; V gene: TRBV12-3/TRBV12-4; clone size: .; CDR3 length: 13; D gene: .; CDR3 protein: CASSFGQATEAFF; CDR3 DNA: TGTGCCAGCAGTTTCGGGCAGGCCACTGAAGCTTTCTTT
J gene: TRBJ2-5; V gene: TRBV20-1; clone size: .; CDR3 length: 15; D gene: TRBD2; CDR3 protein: CSARLAGGPVETQYF; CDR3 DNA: TGCAGTGCTAGACTAGCGGGGGGGCCCGTTGAGACCCAGTACTTC
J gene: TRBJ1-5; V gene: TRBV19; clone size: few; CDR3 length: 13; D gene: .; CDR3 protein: CASRSVGTQPQHF; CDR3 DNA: TGTGCCAGTAGAAGCGTTGGTACTCAGCCCCAGCATTTT
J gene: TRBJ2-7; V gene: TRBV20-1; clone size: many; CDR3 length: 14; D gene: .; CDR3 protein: CSAREFRGGYEQYF; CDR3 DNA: TGCAGTGCTCGCGAATTCAGGGGAGGGTACGAGCAGTACTTC